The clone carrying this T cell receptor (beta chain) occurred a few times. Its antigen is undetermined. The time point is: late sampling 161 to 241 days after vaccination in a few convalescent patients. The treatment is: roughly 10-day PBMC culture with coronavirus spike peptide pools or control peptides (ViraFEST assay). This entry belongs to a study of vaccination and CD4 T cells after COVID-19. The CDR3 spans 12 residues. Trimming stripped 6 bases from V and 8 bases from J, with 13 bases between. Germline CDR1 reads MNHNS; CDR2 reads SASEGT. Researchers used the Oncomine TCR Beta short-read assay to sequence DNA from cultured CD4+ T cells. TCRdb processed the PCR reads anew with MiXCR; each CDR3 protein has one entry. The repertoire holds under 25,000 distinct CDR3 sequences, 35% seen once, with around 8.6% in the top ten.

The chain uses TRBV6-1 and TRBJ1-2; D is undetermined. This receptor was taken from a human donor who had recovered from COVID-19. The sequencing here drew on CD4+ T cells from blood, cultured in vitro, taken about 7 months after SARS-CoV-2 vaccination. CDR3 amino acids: CASSLQGSGYTF. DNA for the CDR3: TGTGCCAGCAGCCTACAAGGGAGCGGCTACACCTTC.